The 26 T cell receptor beta chains below all came from one sample that was sequenced in a study of T cell clusters in autoimmune cytopenias. Multiplex touch-down PCR amplified TRB using TRB-A and TRB-B pools in one tube. TCRdb reworked the multiplex PCR reads into one entry per CDR3 protein, no DNA. The sample includes about 2,500 distinct CDR3 sequences. TRB amplification used around 270 ng of peripheral blood genomic DNA. These same records also appear under a second study, on T cell repertoires in aging, cancer and after chemotherapy.

Sequencing input: peripheral blood. The receptors were gathered from a human donor with an autoimmune cytopenia or autoimmune hepatitis (not recorded which).

The chain couples TRBV6-5 to TRBJ2-3; without DNA, the TCRdb call of TRBD2 cannot be checked. The germline V gene has CDR1 MNHEY and CDR2 SVGAGI. This CDR3 is built from 18 residues. CDR3 amino acids: CASSPGTSPFPSTDTQYF.

The chain carries TRBV20-1 and TRBJ2-7. The CDR3 sequence is 12 residues long. The V gene's germline CDR1 is DFQATT and CDR2 SNEGSKA (reference sequence). The CDR3 is CSARDNFYEQYF.

The chain joins TRBV19 to TRBJ1-5. The V gene's germline CDR1 is LNHDA and CDR2 SQIVND (reference sequence). This CDR3 comprises 15 residues. The CDR3 here is CASRMARRLGQPQHF.

This clonotype is identified as medium-sized from frequency. The chain carries TRBV11-3 and TRBJ2-1; TCRdb calls TRBD1, which cannot be checked without DNA. The V gene's germline CDR1 is SGHNT and CDR2 YENEEA. This CDR3 comprises 18 residues. The CDR3 reads CASSLMGRVSWPYNEQFF.

This clonotype is deemed medium-sized (0.01 to 0.1%) by its frequency. This chain uses TRBV5-6 with TRBJ2-1; the D call from TCRdb, TRBD1, cannot be confirmed without DNA. This CDR3 contains 14 residues. CDR1 and CDR2 from the germline V gene are SGHDT and YYEEEE. This chain's CDR3 is CASSFGTGFNEQFF. Full variable domain (remainder filled in from reference TRBV5-6 and TRBJ2-1): DAGVTQSPTHLIKTRGQQVTLRCSPKSGHDTVSWYQQALGQGPQFIFQYYEEEERQRGNFPDRFSGHQFPNYSSELNVNALLLGDSALYLCASSFGTGFNEQFFGPGTRLTVL.

This chain uses TRBV6-5 with TRBJ2-5; absent DNA, TCRdb's TRBD1 call cannot be checked. The CDR3 has 14 amino acids. Germline-derived CDR1 and CDR2 are MNHEY and SVGAGI. The CDR3 sequence: CASSYVQDQETQYF.

The chain employs TRBV12-3 or TRBV12-4 and TRBJ2-5; TCRdb's assignment of TRBD2 cannot be checked, as there is no DNA. The CDR3 has 16 residues. CDR3 amino acids: CASSLDRGGLPKTQYF.

The chain carries TRBV10-3 and TRBJ2-7; TCRdb reports TRBD1, a call that lacks DNA to check it against. The CDR3 length is 16 residues. Germline V gives CDR1 ENHRY, CDR2 SYGVKD. The CDR3 protein is CAISPIGTGASYEQYF.

By frequency, this clonotype registers medium-sized (0.01 to 0.1%). The chain has TRBV12-3 or TRBV12-4 and TRBJ2-3; TCRdb returns TRBD2, unconfirmable since there is no DNA. This CDR3 has 17 amino acids. CDR3: CASSLDSSGSMRDTQYF.

This clonotype is deemed medium-sized by its frequency. V is TRBV6-5 and J is TRBJ2-2; the TCRdb D gene call, TRBD2, has no DNA to confirm it. Per germline, CDR1 MNHEY and CDR2 SVGAGI. The CDR3 totals 16 residues. CDR3 sequence reads: CASSYSGASNTGELFF.

This rearrangement joins TRBV6-1 to TRBJ1-2; as DNA is missing, the TRBD1 call by TCRdb cannot be tested. The CDR3 is 13 amino acids. CDR1 and CDR2 (germline): MNHNS, SASEGT. CDR3 amino acids: CASIPAGGEHLSF.

This chain connects TRBV12-3 or TRBV12-4 to TRBJ2-1; there is no DNA to check the TCRdb D call of TRBD1. The CDR3 runs to 16 residues. The CDR3: CASSLSGQGIFNEQFF.

This clonotype ranks as large in terms of frequency. The CDR3 region is CATSRTGNEQFF. The chain links TRBV15 to TRBJ2-1; the D gene TCRdb calls, TRBD1, cannot be checked with no DNA. The CDR3 sequence is 12 residues long. CDR1 is LNHNV and CDR2 is YYDKDF in the germline V gene (reference sequence).

This clonotype is labeled medium-sized based on frequency. CDR3 region: CAIPEREGRYSYNEQFF. V gene TRBV5-4 combines with J gene TRBJ2-1; TCRdb gives TRBD2 as the D gene, but with no DNA this cannot be confirmed. Germline CDR1 is SGHNT and CDR2 is YYREEE (reference sequence). This CDR3 contains 17 residues.

V is TRBV12-3 or TRBV12-4 and J is TRBJ2-4; TCRdb's D call of TRBD1 is untestable without DNA. This CDR3 region has 15 residues. The CDR3 reads CASSLGGIVKNIQYF.

This clonotype is identified as medium-sized from frequency. This chain uses TRBV6-5 with TRBJ2-1. Germline V gene data show CDR1 as MNHEY and CDR2 as SVGAGI. The CDR3 runs 15 residues. CDR3 sequence: CASSYSITARYEQFF.

This clonotype is called medium-sized based on its frequency. V and J are TRBV30 and TRBJ2-1; TCRdb names TRBD1, which stays unverified in the absence of DNA. The germline CDR1 and CDR2 sequences are GTSNPN and SVGIG (reference sequence). The CDR3 is 14 amino acids. The CDR3 here is CAWSLKDRGHEQFF.

This clonotype is identified as medium-sized from frequency. This chain uses TRBV7-2 with TRBJ2-3; TCRdb returns TRBD2, unconfirmable since there is no DNA. The CDR3 runs to 17 residues. Per the germline V gene, CDR1 is SGHTA and CDR2 is FQGNSA. CDR3 residues: CASSLTPGLAGGDTQYF.

The V and J genes are TRBV6-5 and TRBJ1-5; TCRdb returns TRBD1, unconfirmable since there is no DNA. Per germline, CDR1 MNHEY and CDR2 SVGAGI. CDR3 length: 15 amino acids. The CDR3 sequence is CASSPAPRSVRPQHF.

Frequency places this clonotype as medium-sized. The chain combines TRBV6-1 with TRBJ2-7; TCRdb calls TRBD2, which cannot be checked without DNA. This CDR3 region has 13 residues. Germline lookup yields CDR1 MNHNS and CDR2 SASEGT. The CDR3 here is CASSRGIGYEQYF.

According to its frequency, this clonotype is medium-sized. The chain has TRBV19 and TRBJ2-5; without DNA, the TCRdb call of TRBD1 cannot be checked. CDR1 is LNHDA and CDR2 is SQIVND in the germline V gene (reference sequence). This CDR3 contains 17 residues. CDR3 protein: CASSIDQGGAFQETQYF.

This clonotype shows up as medium-sized by frequency. J is TRBJ2-2 and V is TRBV19; TCRdb returns TRBD1, unconfirmable since there is no DNA. There are 14 residues in the CDR3. The V gene's germline CDR1 is LNHDA and CDR2 SQIVND (reference sequence). The chain's CDR3 is CASSMGGPTGELFF.

The V call is TRBV6-1, the J call TRBJ1-5; with no DNA, the TCRdb D assignment of TRBD1 cannot be verified. The CDR3 loop spans 13 amino acids. Germline V lookup: CDR1 MNHNS, CDR2 SASEGT. The CDR3 is CASSTGQVQPQHF.

V usage is TRBV18 and J usage is TRBJ1-2; TCRdb's D gene call, TRBD1, goes unchecked for lack of DNA. This CDR3 comprises 16 residues. In germline, CDR1 is KGHSH, CDR2 LQKENI. The CDR3 spells CASSPPVTEGNYGYTF.

The rearrangement links TRBV19 to TRBJ2-1. CDR3 size: 11 residues. Germline CDR1 LNHDA, CDR2 SQIVND (reference sequence). The CDR3 region is CASWGSNEQFF.

By frequency, this clonotype is large. The rearrangement links TRBV29-1 to TRBJ2-6. The length of the CDR3 is 13 residues. Germline assignment: CDR1 SQVTM and CDR2 ANQGSEA. CDR3 sequence reads: CSVDNSGANVLTF.